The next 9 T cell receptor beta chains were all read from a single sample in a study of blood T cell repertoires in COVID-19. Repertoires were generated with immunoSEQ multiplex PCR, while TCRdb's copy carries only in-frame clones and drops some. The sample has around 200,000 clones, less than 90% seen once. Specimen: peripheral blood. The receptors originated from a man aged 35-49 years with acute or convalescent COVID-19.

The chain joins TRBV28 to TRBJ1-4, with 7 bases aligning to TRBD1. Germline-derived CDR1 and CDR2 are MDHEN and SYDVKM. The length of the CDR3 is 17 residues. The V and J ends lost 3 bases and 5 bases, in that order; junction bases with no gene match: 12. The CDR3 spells CASSFLLWDSPNEKLFF. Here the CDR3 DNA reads TGTGCCAGCAGTTTTCTCCTCTGGGACAGTCCAAATGAAAAACTGTTTTTT.

CDR3 nucleotide sequence: TGTGCCAGCAGCGAGAGCGGTACCGTGTCCTACAATGAGCAGTTCTTC. Translation: CASSESGTVSYNEQFF. The chain is built from TRBV9 and TRBJ2-1, with a tentative D call TRBD2 (5 bases). Germline CDR1 reads SGDLS; CDR2 reads YYNGEE. The CDR3 length is 16 residues. Trimming pared 3 bases from V and 1 base from J, leaving 14 bases between. Based on the CDR3 plus reference TRBV9 and TRBJ2-1, the full variable domain is DSGVTQTPKHLITATGQRVTLRCSPRSGDLSVYWYQQSLDQGLQFLIQYYNGEERAKGNILERFSAQQFPDLHSELNLSSLELGDSALYFCASSESGTVSYNEQFFGPGTRLTVL.

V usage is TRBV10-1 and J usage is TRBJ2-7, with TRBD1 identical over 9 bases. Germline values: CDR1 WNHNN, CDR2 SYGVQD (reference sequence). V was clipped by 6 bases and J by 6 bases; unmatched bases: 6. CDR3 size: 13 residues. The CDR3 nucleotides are TGCGCCAGCAGGAAGGACAGGGGAGGCGAGCAGTACTTC. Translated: CASRKDRGGEQYF.

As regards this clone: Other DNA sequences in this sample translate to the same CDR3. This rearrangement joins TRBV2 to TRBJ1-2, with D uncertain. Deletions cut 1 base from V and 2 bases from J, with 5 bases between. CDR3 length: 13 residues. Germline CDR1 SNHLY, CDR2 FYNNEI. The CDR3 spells CASSEGGNYGYTF. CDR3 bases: TGTGCCAGCAGTGAAGGCGGCAACTATGGCTACACCTTC.

CDR3 sequence reads: CATSESGTVSYEQYF. The CDR3 bases are TGTGCCACCAGTGAATCCGGGACAGTCTCCTACGAGCAGTACTTC. V gene TRBV24-1 combines with J gene TRBJ2-7; 7 nucleotides align to TRBD1. The V gene's germline CDR1 is KGHDR and CDR2 SFDVKD. Unmatched junction bases numbered 5, after V lost 4 bases and J lost 0 bases. This CDR3 is built from 15 residues.

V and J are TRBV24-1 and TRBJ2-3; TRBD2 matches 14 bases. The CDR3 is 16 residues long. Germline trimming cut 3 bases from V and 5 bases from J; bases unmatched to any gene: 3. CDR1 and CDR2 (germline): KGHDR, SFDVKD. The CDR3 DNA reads TGTGCCACCAGTGATGGGACTAGCGGGAGCTTAGATACGCAGTATTTT. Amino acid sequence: CATSDGTSGSLDTQYF.

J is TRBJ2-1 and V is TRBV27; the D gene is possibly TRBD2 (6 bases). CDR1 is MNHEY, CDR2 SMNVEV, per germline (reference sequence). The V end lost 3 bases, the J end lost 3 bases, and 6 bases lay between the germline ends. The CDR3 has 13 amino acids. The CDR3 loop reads CASSLGGYNEQFF. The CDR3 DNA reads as TGTGCCAGCAGTTTGGGGGGCTACAATGAGCAGTTCTTC.

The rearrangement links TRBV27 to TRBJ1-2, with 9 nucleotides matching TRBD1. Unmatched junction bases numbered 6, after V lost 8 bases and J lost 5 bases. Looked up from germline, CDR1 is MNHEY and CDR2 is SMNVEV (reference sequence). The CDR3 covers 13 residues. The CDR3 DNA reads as TGTGCCAGCGCCGGGACAGGGTTTTATGGCTACACCTTC. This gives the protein CASAGTGFYGYTF.

The CDR3 DNA reads as TGTGCCAGCAGCTCCCGTAGCGGGGAGAGAGAGACCCAGTACTTC. Protein sequence: CASSSRSGERETQYF. The chain combines TRBV5-4 with TRBJ2-5, with 8 bases aligning to TRBD2. Germline V CDR1 and CDR2: SGHNT, YYREEE (reference sequence). The CDR3 runs 15 residues. V shed 3 bases and J 4 bases; nucleotides not matched to a gene: 8.